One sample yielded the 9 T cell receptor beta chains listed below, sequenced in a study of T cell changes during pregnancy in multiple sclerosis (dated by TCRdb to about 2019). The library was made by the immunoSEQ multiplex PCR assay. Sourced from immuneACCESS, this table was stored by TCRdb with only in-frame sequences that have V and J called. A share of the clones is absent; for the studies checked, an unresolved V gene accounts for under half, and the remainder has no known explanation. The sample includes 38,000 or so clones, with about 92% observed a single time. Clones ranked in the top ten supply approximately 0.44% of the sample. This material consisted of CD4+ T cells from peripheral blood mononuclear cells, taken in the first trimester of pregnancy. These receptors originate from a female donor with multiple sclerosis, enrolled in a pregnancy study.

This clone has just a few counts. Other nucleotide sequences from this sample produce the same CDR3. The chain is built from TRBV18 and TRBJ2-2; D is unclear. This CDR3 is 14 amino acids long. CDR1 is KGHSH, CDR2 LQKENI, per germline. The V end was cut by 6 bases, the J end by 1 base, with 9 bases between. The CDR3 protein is CASSSGQNTGELFF. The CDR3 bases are TGTGCCAGCTCTTCTGGCCAGAACACCGGGGAGCTGTTTTTT.

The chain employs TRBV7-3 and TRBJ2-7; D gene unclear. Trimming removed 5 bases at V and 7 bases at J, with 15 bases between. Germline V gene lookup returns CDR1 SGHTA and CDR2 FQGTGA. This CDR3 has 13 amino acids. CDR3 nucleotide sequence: TGTGCCAGCAGCCCTGCCCCTCCGCAGGAGCAGTACTTC. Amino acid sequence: CASSPAPPQEQYF.

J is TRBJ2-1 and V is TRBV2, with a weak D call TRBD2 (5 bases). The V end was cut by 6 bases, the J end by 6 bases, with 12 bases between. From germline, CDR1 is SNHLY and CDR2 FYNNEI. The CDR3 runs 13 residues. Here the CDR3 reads CASRLSRVNEQFF. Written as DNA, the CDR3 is TGTGCCAGCAGGCTCTCGAGGGTCAATGAGCAGTTCTTC.

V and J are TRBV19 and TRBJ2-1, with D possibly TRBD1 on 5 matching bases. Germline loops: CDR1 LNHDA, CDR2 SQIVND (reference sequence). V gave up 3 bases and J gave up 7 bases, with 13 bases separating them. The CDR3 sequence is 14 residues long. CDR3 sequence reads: CASSIGRVKNEQFF. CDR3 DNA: TGTGCCAGTAGTATTGGCAGGGTAAAGAATGAGCAGTTCTTC. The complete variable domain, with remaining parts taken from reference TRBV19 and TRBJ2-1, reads DGGITQSPKYLFRKEGQNVTLSCEQNLNHDAMYWYRQDPGQGLRLIYYSQIVNDFQKGDIAEGYSVSREKKESFPLTVTSAQKNPTAFYLCASSIGRVKNEQFFGPGTRLTVL.

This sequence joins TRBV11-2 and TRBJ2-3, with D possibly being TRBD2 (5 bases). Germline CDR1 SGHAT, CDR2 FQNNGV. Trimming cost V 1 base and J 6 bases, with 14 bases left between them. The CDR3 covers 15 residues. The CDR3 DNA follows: TGTGCCAGCAGCTTAGTGGGCGGGTTGGATGATACGCAGTATTTT. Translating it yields CASSLVGGLDDTQYF. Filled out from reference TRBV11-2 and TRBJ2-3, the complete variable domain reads EAGVAQSPRYKIIEKRQSVAFWCNPISGHATLYWYQQILGQGPKLLIQFQNNGVVDDSQLPKDRFSAERLKGVDSTLKIQPAKLEDSAVYLCASSLVGGLDDTQYFGPGTRLTVL.

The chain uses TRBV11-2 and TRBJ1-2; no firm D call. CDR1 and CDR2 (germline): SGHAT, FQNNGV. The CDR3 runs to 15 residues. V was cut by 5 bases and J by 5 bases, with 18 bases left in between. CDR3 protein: CASSPPGRGLYGYTF. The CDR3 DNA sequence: TGTGCCAGCAGCCCGCCTGGGAGAGGGCTGTATGGCTACACCTTC. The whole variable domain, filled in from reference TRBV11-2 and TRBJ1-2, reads EAGVAQSPRYKIIEKRQSVAFWCNPISGHATLYWYQQILGQGPKLLIQFQNNGVVDDSQLPKDRFSAERLKGVDSTLKIQPAKLEDSAVYLCASSPPGRGLYGYTFGSGTRLTVV.

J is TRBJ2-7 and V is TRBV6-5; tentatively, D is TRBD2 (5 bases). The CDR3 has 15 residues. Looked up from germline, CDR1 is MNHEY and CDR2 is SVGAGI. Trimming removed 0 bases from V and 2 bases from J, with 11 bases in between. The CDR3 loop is CASSYSGMRAYEQYF. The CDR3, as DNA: TGTGCCAGCAGTTACTCAGGGATGAGGGCCTACGAGCAGTACTTC.

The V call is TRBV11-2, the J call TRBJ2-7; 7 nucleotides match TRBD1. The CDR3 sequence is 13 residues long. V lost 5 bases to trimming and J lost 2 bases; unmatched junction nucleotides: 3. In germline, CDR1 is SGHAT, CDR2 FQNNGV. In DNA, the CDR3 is TGTGCCAGCAGCCGGGGACAGCCCTACGAGCAGTACTTC. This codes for CASSRGQPYEQYF.

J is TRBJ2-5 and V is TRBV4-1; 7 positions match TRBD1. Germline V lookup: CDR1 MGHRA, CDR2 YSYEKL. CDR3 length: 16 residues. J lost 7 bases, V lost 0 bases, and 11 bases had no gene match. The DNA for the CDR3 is TGCGCCAGCAGCCAAGAAGGCAGGGGGTCATCGTGGACCCAGTACTTC. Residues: CASSQEGRGSSWTQYF.